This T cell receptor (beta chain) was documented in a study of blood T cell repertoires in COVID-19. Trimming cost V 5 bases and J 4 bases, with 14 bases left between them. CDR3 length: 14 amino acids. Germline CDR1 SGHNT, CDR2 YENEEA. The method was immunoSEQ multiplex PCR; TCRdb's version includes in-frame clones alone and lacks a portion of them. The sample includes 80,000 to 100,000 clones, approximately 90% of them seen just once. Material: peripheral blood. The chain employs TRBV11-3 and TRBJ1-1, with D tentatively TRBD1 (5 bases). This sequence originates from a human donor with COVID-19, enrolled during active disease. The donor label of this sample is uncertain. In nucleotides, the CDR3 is TGTGCCAGCAGCCGGGGGGTACTAAGCACTGAAGCTTTCTTT. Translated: CASSRGVLSTEAFF.